Listed below are T cell receptor beta chains from one sample, sequenced in a study of human T cells and chemical hapten exposure. Each CDR3 protein gets one entry after TCRdb re-called the RACE reads with MiXCR. The sample records some 36,000 distinct CDR3 sequences, 7.6% being singletons. This sample comprised whole blood, obtained in connection with sensitization to the hapten diphenylcyclopropenone (DPC). These TCRs come from a woman between 45 and 65 years old with alopecia areata. Some clones in this sample may be carry-over from other donors' samples. The CDR3 runs from the conserved cysteine through the conserved F or W. Part of the rows lack a size; the others show once, few, many or a class for expanded clones.

CDR3 protein: CASRGSGGHGTQYF; clone size: many; V gene: TRBV28; J gene: TRBJ2-5
CDR3 protein: CASSIARIGKNIQYF; clone size: many; V gene: TRBV19; J gene: TRBJ2-4
CDR3 protein: CASRQTGTWTEAFF; clone size: many; V gene: TRBV6-2/TRBV6-3; J gene: TRBJ1-1
CDR3 protein: CASSTTGVSNQPQHF; clone size: many; V gene: TRBV7-9; J gene: TRBJ1-5
CDR3 protein: CASSSPAGGSGELFF; clone size: many; V gene: TRBV7-3; J gene: TRBJ2-2
CDR3 protein: CASSAVGTGRSDTQYF; clone size: many; V gene: TRBV7-2; J gene: TRBJ2-3
CDR3 protein: CSARVAPLSYEQYF; clone size: -; V gene: TRBV29-1; J gene: TRBJ2-7
CDR3 protein: CASTAAGGGSLSYEQYF; clone size: many; V gene: TRBV6-2/TRBV6-3; J gene: TRBJ2-7
CDR3 protein: CSARGLVRRSYNEQFF; clone size: many; V gene: TRBV20-1; J gene: TRBJ2-1
CDR3 protein: CATRQGFETGELFF; clone size: many; V gene: TRBV19; J gene: TRBJ2-2
CDR3 protein: CASSLAEGAGNQPQHF; clone size: many; V gene: TRBV7-2; J gene: TRBJ1-5
CDR3 protein: CSVRDGSSGANVLTF; clone size: many; V gene: TRBV29-1; J gene: TRBJ2-6
CDR3 protein: CASRRNQPQHF; clone size: -; V gene: TRBV28; J gene: TRBJ1-5
CDR3 protein: CASSLDRSSYNEQFF; clone size: many; V gene: TRBV11-2; J gene: TRBJ2-1
CDR3 protein: CASSDSGRASEQYF; clone size: once; V gene: TRBV28; J gene: TRBJ2-7